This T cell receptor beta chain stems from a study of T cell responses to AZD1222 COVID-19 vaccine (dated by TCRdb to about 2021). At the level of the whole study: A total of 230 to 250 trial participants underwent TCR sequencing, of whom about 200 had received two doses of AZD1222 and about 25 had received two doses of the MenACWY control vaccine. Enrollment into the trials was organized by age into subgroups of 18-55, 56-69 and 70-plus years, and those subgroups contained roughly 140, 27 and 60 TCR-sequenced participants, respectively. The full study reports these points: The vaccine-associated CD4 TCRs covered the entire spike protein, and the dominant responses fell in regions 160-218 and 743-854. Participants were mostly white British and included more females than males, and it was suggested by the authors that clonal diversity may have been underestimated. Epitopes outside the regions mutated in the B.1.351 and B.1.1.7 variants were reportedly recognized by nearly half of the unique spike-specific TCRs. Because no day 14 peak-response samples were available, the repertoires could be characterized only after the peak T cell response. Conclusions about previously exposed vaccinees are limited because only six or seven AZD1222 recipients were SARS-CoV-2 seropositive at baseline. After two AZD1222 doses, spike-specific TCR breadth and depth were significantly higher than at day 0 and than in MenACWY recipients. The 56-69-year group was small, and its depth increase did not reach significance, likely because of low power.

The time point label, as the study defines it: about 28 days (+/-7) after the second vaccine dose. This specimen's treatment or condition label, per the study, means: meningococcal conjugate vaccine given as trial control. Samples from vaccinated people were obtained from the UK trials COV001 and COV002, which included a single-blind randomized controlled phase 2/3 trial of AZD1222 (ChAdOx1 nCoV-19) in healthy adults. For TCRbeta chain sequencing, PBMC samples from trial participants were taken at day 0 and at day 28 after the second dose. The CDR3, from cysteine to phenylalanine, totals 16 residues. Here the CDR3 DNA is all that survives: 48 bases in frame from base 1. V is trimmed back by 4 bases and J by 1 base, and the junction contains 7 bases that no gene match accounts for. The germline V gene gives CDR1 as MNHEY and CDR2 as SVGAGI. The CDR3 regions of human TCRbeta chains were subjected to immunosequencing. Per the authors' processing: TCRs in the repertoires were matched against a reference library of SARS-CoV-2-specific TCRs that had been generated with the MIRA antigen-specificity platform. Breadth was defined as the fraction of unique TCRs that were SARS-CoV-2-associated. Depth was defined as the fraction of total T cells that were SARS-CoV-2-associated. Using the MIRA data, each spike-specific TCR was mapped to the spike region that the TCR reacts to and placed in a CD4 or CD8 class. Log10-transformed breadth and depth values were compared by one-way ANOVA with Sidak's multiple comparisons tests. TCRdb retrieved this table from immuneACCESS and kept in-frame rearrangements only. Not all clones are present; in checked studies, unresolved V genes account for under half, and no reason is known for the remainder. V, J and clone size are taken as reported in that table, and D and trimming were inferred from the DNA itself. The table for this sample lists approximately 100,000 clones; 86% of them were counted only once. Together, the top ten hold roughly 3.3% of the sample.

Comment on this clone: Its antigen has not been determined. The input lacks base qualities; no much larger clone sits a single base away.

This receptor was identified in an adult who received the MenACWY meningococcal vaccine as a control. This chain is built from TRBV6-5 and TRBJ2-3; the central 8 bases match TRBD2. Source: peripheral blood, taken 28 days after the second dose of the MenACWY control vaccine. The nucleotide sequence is TGTGCCAGCAGTTCGCAACCGGGGGGGGGCACAGATACGCAGTATTTT. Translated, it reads CASSSQPGGGTDTQYF.